This T cell receptor beta chain was found in a study of monozygotic twins with inflammatory bowel disease. This CDR3 has 15 residues. Germline V gene data show CDR1 as MGHRA and CDR2 as YSYEKL. TCRdb re-called the 5' RACE reads and gives one entry per CDR3 protein, without DNA. This sample's table reports a few hundred thousand distinct CDR3 sequences. Material for sequencing was blood. This clonotype originated in a human donor with ulcerative colitis or Crohn's disease, or a healthy co-twin of an affected twin (not recorded which). The chain has TRBV4-1 and TRBJ2-5. This CDR3 reads CASSQETWSRGTQYF.